These 20 T cell receptor beta chains came from one sample sequenced in a study of blood T cell dynamics during melanoma immunotherapy. Time point of the sample: week 3, after first cycle of checkpoint inhibitor. The data were produced by immunoSEQ multiplex PCR, yet TCRdb's version contains in-frame clones alone and is incomplete. In the table there are approximately 14,000 clones, 86% of which are singletons. Specimen: blood, collected from a patient treated with checkpoint blockade. The receptor source for this set is a human donor with melanoma.

This clone was detected only a few times. This sequence joins TRBV6-4 and TRBJ2-1, with D perhaps TRBD2 (6 bases). The CDR3 spans 15 residues. V was trimmed by 0 bases and J by 0 bases, leaving 6 bases between them. The germline V gene encodes CDR1 MRHNA and CDR2 SNTAGT. DNA for the CDR3: TGTGCCAGCAGTGACTCAGCGGGCTCCTACAATGAGCAGTTCTTC. The encoded protein is CASSDSAGSYNEQFF.

The rearrangement links TRBV27 to TRBJ1-1, with 7 bases identical to TRBD1. V lost 5 bases, J lost 0 bases, and 3 bases stayed unmatched. The CDR3 consists of 14 residues. Germline assignment: CDR1 MNHEY and CDR2 SMNVEV (reference sequence). The CDR3 loop is CASSRDSMNTEAFF. In nucleotides, the CDR3 is TGTGCCAGCAGTCGGGACAGTATGAACACTGAAGCTTTCTTT.

The J gene is TRBJ2-1, the V gene TRBV18; D ambiguous. V gave up 3 bases and J gave up 6 bases, with 9 bases separating them. The germline CDR1 and CDR2 sequences are KGHSH and LQKENI. There are 13 residues in the CDR3. CDR3 loop: CASSPSRGNEQFF. The CDR3 nucleotides read TGTGCCAGCTCACCTTCCCGAGGCAATGAGCAGTTCTTC.

The rearrangement uses TRBV7-2 and TRBJ2-3; D is ambiguous. The germline V and J ends were trimmed by 2 bases and 0 bases, with 12 bases remaining between them. Germline V gene data show CDR1 as SGHTA and CDR2 as FQGNSA. The CDR3 extends over 16 amino acids. CDR3 amino acids: CASSLPRKASTDTQYF. DNA of the CDR3: TGTGCCAGCAGCTTACCGAGGAAGGCTAGCACAGATACGCAGTATTTT.

The chain couples TRBV7-2 to TRBJ2-7; TRBD1 matches 9 bases. The CDR3 is 15 residues long. Looked up from germline, CDR1 is SGHTA and CDR2 is FQGNSA. V lost 6 bases, J lost 0 bases, and 6 bases stayed unmatched. Here the CDR3 reads CASRIGTGHSYEQYF. The CDR3 nucleotides read TGTGCCAGCAGAATCGGGACAGGGCACTCCTACGAGCAGTACTTC. Filled out from reference TRBV7-2 and TRBJ2-7, the complete variable domain reads GAGVSQSPSNKVTEKGKDVELRCDPISGHTALYWYRQSLGQGLEFLIYFQGNSAPDKSGLPSDRFSAERTGGSVSTLTIQRTQQEDSAVYLCASRIGTGHSYEQYFGPGTRLTVT.

The table lists this clone with a count of one. The rearrangement uses TRBV5-6 and TRBJ2-6; TRBD1 aligns across 7 bases. This CDR3 comprises 18 residues. V shed 4 bases, J shed 0 bases, and the junction held 10 bases outside the gene matches. The germline gives CDR1 SGHDT, CDR2 YYEEEE. This CDR3 reads CASSRQGQTYSGANVLTF. The CDR3 region has the DNA TGTGCCAGCAGCCGCCAGGGACAGACTTACTCTGGGGCCAACGTCCTGACTTTC. Full variable domain (rest looked up from reference TRBV5-6 and TRBJ2-6): DAGVTQSPTHLIKTRGQQVTLRCSPKSGHDTVSWYQQALGQGPQFIFQYYEEEERQRGNFPDRFSGHQFPNYSSELNVNALLLGDSALYLCASSRQGQTYSGANVLTFGAGSRLTVL.

CDR3 in amino acids: CASSAGGRWETQYF. The CDR3 bases are TGTGCCAGCAGCGCAGGGGGACGATGGGAGACCCAGTACTTC. The chain carries TRBV7-9 and TRBJ2-5; 7 bases match TRBD1. Germline V CDR1 and CDR2: SEHNR, FQNEAQ (reference sequence). V shed 5 bases, J shed 5 bases, and the junction held 8 bases outside the gene matches. The CDR3 contains 14 residues.

The CDR3 is CASSHRDSYNEQFF. The CDR3 region has the DNA TGTGCCAGCTCACATCGGGACTCCTACAATGAGCAGTTCTTC. The chain is built from TRBV18 and TRBJ2-1, with D possibly matching TRBD2 (5 bases). The CDR3 length is 14 residues. The V end lost 4 bases, the J end lost 0 bases, and 7 bases lay between the germline ends. Germline assignment: CDR1 KGHSH and CDR2 LQKENI.

In this sample, this clone turned up a few times. The rearrangement joins TRBV19 to TRBJ2-7, with 10 bases fitting TRBD2. There are 17 residues in the CDR3. The J segment lost 0 bases and the V segment lost 6 bases, leaving 11 bases of the junction unmatched. Germline assignment: CDR1 LNHDA and CDR2 SQIVND (reference sequence). CDR3 sequence: CASSRGGAGGDSYEQYF. Written as DNA, the CDR3 is TGTGCCAGTAGCCGCGGAGGAGCGGGAGGGGACTCCTACGAGCAGTACTTC.

The V call is TRBV12-5, the J call TRBJ2-5; D not certain. CDR3 length equals 12 residues. The V end lost 3 bases, the J end lost 5 bases, and 7 bases lay between the germline ends. Germline CDR1 is LGHNT and CDR2 is FRNRAP. The CDR3 reads CASGFLPETQYF. As DNA, the CDR3 is TGTGCTAGTGGTTTCCTCCCCGAGACCCAGTACTTC.

The V call is TRBV14, the J call TRBJ2-1; TRBD2 agrees at 12 bases. Germline V gene sequence: CDR1 SGHDN, CDR2 FVKESK. The CDR3 consists of 17 residues. V lost 4 bases and J lost 5; bases outside the gene matches: 9. CDR3 loop: CASSLRRTSGMNNEQFF. CDR3 in DNA: TGTGCCAGCAGCCTTCGTCGGACTAGCGGGATGAACAATGAGCAGTTCTTC.

V usage is TRBV4-3 and J usage is TRBJ2-3; TRBD2 agrees at 9 bases. CDR3 length: 16 residues. The junction had 7 bases not matched to a gene; V was cut back by 3 bases and J by 3 bases. Germline V gives CDR1 LGHNA, CDR2 YSLEER. The CDR3 is CASSHPAGGGTDTQYF. The CDR3 coding sequence is TGCGCCAGCAGCCACCCAGCGGGAGGAGGAACAGATACGCAGTATTTT.

The chain links TRBV7-6 to TRBJ2-5; possible D gene TRBD2, 5 bases. Near its end, the DNA agrees better with TRBJ2-7, so the J call may be wrong. CDR3 length equals 16 residues. Germline loops: CDR1 SGHVS, CDR2 FNYEAQ. The CDR3 bases are TGTGCCAGCAGCTTACTGGATGACGGGGAGCTCTACGAGCAGTACTTC. Translating gives CASSLLDDGELYEQYF.

This clone occurred a few times. V usage is TRBV7-3 and J usage is TRBJ1-2; TRBD1 might be the D (5 bases). CDR1 and CDR2 (germline): SGHTA, FQGTGA. Trimming shortened V by 1 base and J by 8 bases, and 11 bases separated the two germline ends. This CDR3 comprises 13 residues. In DNA form, the CDR3 reads TGTGCCAGCAGCTTAAGGACGGGACGGGGCTACACCTTC. This gives the protein CASSLRTGRGYTF.

The V and J genes are TRBV7-2 and TRBJ2-3, with TRBD2 identical over 7 bases. This CDR3 comprises 15 residues. V shed 5 bases, J shed 1 base, and the junction held 6 bases outside the gene matches. Germline V gene lookup returns CDR1 SGHTA and CDR2 FQGNSA. CDR3 nucleotides: TGTGCCAGCAGCAACCGGGACTACCGCACAGATACGCAGTATTTT. Translating it yields CASSNRDYRTDTQYF.

This clone was counted only a few times. The chain is built from TRBV2 and TRBJ1-5; 9 bases are shared with TRBD1. The J segment lost 7 bases and the V segment lost 4 bases, leaving 8 bases of the junction unmatched. The CDR3 totals 15 residues. Looked up from germline, CDR1 is SNHLY and CDR2 is FYNNEI. DNA for the CDR3: TGTGCCAGCAGTGCTACAGGGGGCAGCGGGCAGCCCCAGCATTTT. This encodes CASSATGGSGQPQHF.

The rearrangement uses TRBV7-2 and TRBJ2-1, with 7 bases identical to TRBD1. The germline V gene has CDR1 SGHTA and CDR2 FQGNSA. The junction had 9 bases not matched to a gene; V was cut back by 2 bases and J by 2 bases. The CDR3 is 17 amino acids. CDR3 nucleotides: TGTGCCAGCAGCTTAATTCCTCAGGGGGTCGCCTACAATGAGCAGTTCTTC. This sequence encodes CASSLIPQGVAYNEQFF.

This chain uses TRBV4-2 with TRBJ2-7, with 11 positions matching TRBD2. Germline-derived CDR1 and CDR2 are LGHNA and YNFKEQ. This CDR3 spans 16 amino acids. V was pared by 1 base and J by 6 bases, with 8 bases of the junction left unmatched. For the CDR3, the DNA is TGTGCCAGCAGCCAAGGTCGGAAACTAGCGGGAGCCGAGCAGTACTTC. Its translation: CASSQGRKLAGAEQYF.

The chain carries TRBV6-5 and TRBJ2-5; either TRBD1 or TRBD2 may supply D (5 bases each). The length of the CDR3 is 15 residues. The germline CDR1 and CDR2 sequences are MNHEY and SVGAGI. Trimming left V 6 bases short and J 3 bases short, with 17 bases between. The CDR3 is CASSLRERDEETQYF. The CDR3 DNA follows: TGTGCCAGCAGCCTCAGGGAACGGGACGAAGAGACCCAGTACTTC.

The CDR3 DNA reads TGTGCCAGCAGCTCCAGTGCCCCGAACTCCTACGAGCAGTACTTC. It specifies CASSSSAPNSYEQYF. The chain is built from TRBV14 and TRBJ2-7; unclear D gene. Germline-derived CDR1 and CDR2 are SGHDN and FVKESK. CDR3 length equals 15 residues. The ends were cut back, 5 bases at V and 0 bases at J, with 14 bases in the middle.